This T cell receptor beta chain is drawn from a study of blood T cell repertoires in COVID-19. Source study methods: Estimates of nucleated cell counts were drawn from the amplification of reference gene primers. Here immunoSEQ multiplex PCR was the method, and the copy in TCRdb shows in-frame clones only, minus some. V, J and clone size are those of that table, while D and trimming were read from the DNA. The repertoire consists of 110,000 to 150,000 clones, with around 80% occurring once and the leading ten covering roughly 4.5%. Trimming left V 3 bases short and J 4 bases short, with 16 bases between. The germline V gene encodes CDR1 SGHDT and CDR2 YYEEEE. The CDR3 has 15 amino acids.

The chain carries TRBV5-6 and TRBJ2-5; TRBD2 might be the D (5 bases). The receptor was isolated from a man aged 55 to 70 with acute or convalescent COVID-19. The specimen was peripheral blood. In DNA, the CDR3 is TGTGCCAGCAGCTCCCCCGGAGGCAGTCTAGAGACCCAGTACTTC. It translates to CASSSPGGSLETQYF.